What follows are 32 T cell receptor beta chains derived from one specimen sequenced in a study of beta chain features in type 1 diabetes. Investigators reverse transcribed all isolated RNA, so they sequenced expressed TCRB transcripts. Generated by immunoSEQ multiplex PCR, the TCRdb table keeps only in-frame clones and is missing some. This sample has under 550,000 clones, with about an eighth found just once. Sequencing used naive CD4+ T cells from blood. Receptors were obtained from a woman under 30 in good health.

This clone showed up just a few times. A read error may produce the germline difference seen at one junction end. The chain is built from TRBV7-7 and TRBJ2-5; D unresolved. The CDR3 is made up of 12 amino acids. The germline CDR1 and CDR2 sequences are SSHAT and FNYEAQ (reference sequence). CDR3 residues: CASSQSGETQYF. CDR3 DNA sequence: TGTGCTAGCAGCCAATCCGGCGAGACCCAGTACTTC.

This chain uses TRBV28 with TRBJ2-3; 10 positions agree with TRBD2. Per germline, CDR1 MDHEN and CDR2 SYDVKM. This CDR3 contains 17 residues. The V segment lost 5 bases and the J segment 4 bases; nucleotides outside the gene matches: 12. The CDR3 reads CASSGRFIAGGADTQYF. In nucleotides, the CDR3 is TGTGCCAGCAGTGGGCGCTTCATAGCGGGAGGTGCAGATACGCAGTATTTT.

The chain employs TRBV5-1 and TRBJ1-4; D is possibly TRBD1 (5 bases). With 5 bases removed from V and 8 bases from J, the gap between germline ends came to 16 bases. This CDR3 region has 14 residues. Germline V lookup: CDR1 SGHRS, CDR2 YFSETQ. This CDR3 reads CASRPAGSEEKLFF. In DNA form, the CDR3 reads TGCGCCAGCAGGCCGGCAGGGTCAGAAGAAAAACTGTTTTTT.

The chain employs TRBV5-1 and TRBJ2-7; D not certain. The CDR3 is made up of 15 amino acids. From germline, CDR1 is SGHRS and CDR2 YFSETQ. The ends were cut back, 0 bases at V and 2 bases at J, with 12 bases in the middle. This CDR3 is CASSLDGVQAYEQYV. The CDR3 bases are TGCGCCAGCAGCTTGGATGGGGTCCAAGCCTACGAGCAGTACGTC.

The sample holds a few counts of this clone. The chain joins TRBV14 to TRBJ2-1; 7 nucleotides align to TRBD2. The ends lost 0 bases at V and 9 bases at J; junction bases unmatched: 11. This CDR3 region has 16 residues. Germline V gives CDR1 SGHDN, CDR2 FVKESK. The CDR3: CASSQDARGGPGEQFF. CDR3 nucleotides: TGTGCCAGCAGCCAAGATGCGAGGGGAGGGCCGGGTGAGCAGTTCTTC.

There are a few counts of this clone. The chain carries TRBV7-8 and TRBJ2-1, with unresolved D. CDR3 length equals 13 residues. Trimming removed 2 bases from V and 3 bases from J, with 5 bases in between. Per the germline V gene, CDR1 is SGHVS and CDR2 is FQNEAQ. CDR3 loop: CASSLRVYNEQFF. The CDR3, as DNA: TGTGCCAGCAGCTTAAGGGTCTACAATGAGCAGTTCTTC.

This chain's CDR3 is CASSLTGTDTQYF. CDR3 in DNA: TGTGCCAGCAGCTTGACCGGGACAGATACGCAGTATTTT. The chain employs TRBV5-4 and TRBJ2-3; D gene uncertain. This CDR3 comprises 13 residues. Trimming stripped 1 base from V and 3 bases from J, with 6 bases between. The germline V gene has CDR1 SGHNT and CDR2 YYREEE (reference sequence).

This clone has more than one count but fewer than ten. The chain couples TRBV11-3 to TRBJ2-1; 10 bases are shared with TRBD2. The CDR3 contains 15 residues. Trimming at V came to 5 bases and at J to 4 bases, leaving 5 bases not matched to a gene. CDR1 is SGHNT, CDR2 YENEEA, per germline. For the CDR3, the DNA is TGTGCCAGCAGCCGAGGACTAGCGGTATACAATGAGCAGTTCTTC. It translates to CASSRGLAVYNEQFF.

This clone was observed a few times. The CDR3, as DNA: TGCGCCAGCAGCCAAGACTGGGCCCGCTCTGTCGGGAGCTACAAAAACATTCAGTACTTC. This sequence encodes CASSQDWARSVGSYKNIQYF. This rearrangement joins TRBV4-3 to TRBJ2-4; possibly TRBD2 for D (6 bases). Germline V gives CDR1 LGHNA, CDR2 YSLEER. The CDR3 is 20 amino acids. The germline V and J ends were trimmed by 0 bases and 3 bases, with 24 bases remaining between them.

This clone has only a few counts. The chain combines TRBV7-7 with TRBJ2-3; D is possibly TRBD2 (5 bases). The V end lost 5 bases, the J end lost 7 bases, and 13 bases lay between the germline ends. This CDR3 is 13 amino acids long. The germline V gene encodes CDR1 SSHAT and CDR2 FNYEAQ (reference sequence). CDR3 protein: CASSPLAGNTQYF. CDR3 nucleotide sequence: TGTGCCAGCAGCCCCCTGGCCGGGAATACGCAGTATTTT. The full variable domain, rest sourced from reference TRBV7-7 and TRBJ2-3, is GAGVSQSPRYKVTKRGQDVTLRCDPISSHATLYWYQQALGQGPEFLTYFNYEAQPDKSGLPSDRFSAERPEGSISTLTIQRTEQRDSAMYRCASSPLAGNTQYFGPGTRLTVL.

This clone was seen a few times. This chain joins TRBV7-9 and TRBJ2-1, with D perhaps TRBD2 (5 bases). From germline, CDR1 is SEHNR and CDR2 FQNEAQ (reference sequence). CDR3 size: 15 residues. The V end was cut by 7 bases, the J end by 4 bases, with 17 bases between. The CDR3 DNA sequence: TGTGCCAGCACCCGAGCCGGGGAATTATACAATGAGCAGTTCTTC. Protein sequence: CASTRAGELYNEQFF.

The chain carries TRBV6-5 and TRBJ2-1; D unclear. This CDR3 has 14 amino acids. V gave up 6 bases and J gave up 3 bases, with 12 bases separating them. Looked up from germline, CDR1 is MNHEY and CDR2 is SVGAGI. The chain's CDR3 is CASSRPGGYNEQFF. CDR3 in DNA: TGTGCCAGCAGCCGGCCAGGTGGCTACAATGAGCAGTTCTTC.

This clone has only a few counts. The chain carries TRBV6-6 and TRBJ1-6; D uncertain. Germline values: CDR1 MNHNY, CDR2 SVGAGI (reference sequence). The CDR3 totals 16 residues. V lost 3 bases and J lost 7, with 16 bases in between. CDR3 sequence reads: CASSYGKAGLNSPLHF. In nucleotides, the CDR3 is TGTGCCAGCAGTTATGGGAAGGCGGGATTAAATTCACCCCTCCACTTT.

The CDR3 DNA reads as TGTGCCTGGAGTTCAAAGGGGGGGAACACTGAAGCTTTCTTT. Protein product: CAWSSKGGNTEAFF. V gene TRBV30 combines with J gene TRBJ1-1; tentative D call: TRBD1 (6 bases). Germline V gene sequence: CDR1 GTSNPN, CDR2 SVGIG (reference sequence). The length of the CDR3 is 14 residues. V was cut by 2 bases and J by 1 base, with 11 bases left in between.

The chain uses TRBV7-8 and TRBJ1-1; tentatively, D is TRBD1 (5 bases). Germline V gives CDR1 SGHVS, CDR2 FQNEAQ. CDR3 length: 17 amino acids. The V end lost 1 base, the J end lost 5 bases, and 20 bases lay between the germline ends. CDR3 in DNA: TGTGCCAGCAGCTTAGTATCCATGATCGGGGGGAGGACTGAAGCTTTCTTT. Amino acid sequence: CASSLVSMIGGRTEAFF.

The J gene is TRBJ1-4, the V gene TRBV7-9; TRBD1 is a possible D gene (5 bases). CDR1 is SEHNR, CDR2 FQNEAQ, per germline (reference sequence). The CDR3 runs to 13 residues. V shed 3 bases and J shed 8 bases, with 10 bases lying between them. CDR3 in amino acids: CASSFGQGEKLFF. In DNA, the CDR3 is TGTGCCAGCAGCTTTGGGCAGGGCGAAAAACTGTTTTTT.

This clone was counted between two and nine times. The rearrangement uses TRBV5-1 and TRBJ2-1; D is perhaps TRBD2 (7 bases). V was trimmed by 3 bases and J by 6 bases, leaving 13 bases between them. CDR1 SGHRS and CDR2 YFSETQ come from the germline V gene. The CDR3 is made up of 14 amino acids. The chain's CDR3 is CASSWPGGLNEQFF. The CDR3 nucleotides are TGCGCCAGCAGCTGGCCCGGGGGGCTCAATGAGCAGTTCTTC.

V gene TRBV9 combines with J gene TRBJ1-1; weak D call: TRBD1 (5 bases). Germline assignment: CDR1 SGDLS and CDR2 YYNGEE. The ends were cut back, 3 bases at V and 0 bases at J, with 9 bases in the middle. This CDR3 is built from 14 residues. The CDR3 protein is CASSGSQVNTEAFF. As DNA, the CDR3 is TGTGCCAGCAGCGGATCACAGGTGAACACTGAAGCTTTCTTT. The complete variable domain, with remaining parts taken from reference TRBV9 and TRBJ1-1, reads DSGVTQTPKHLITATGQRVTLRCSPRSGDLSVYWYQQSLDQGLQFLIQYYNGEERAKGNILERFSAQQFPDLHSELNLSSLELGDSALYFCASSGSQVNTEAFFGQGTRLTVV.

The chain carries TRBV2 and TRBJ1-2; 9 nucleotides align to TRBD1. This CDR3 has 12 amino acids. Germline V gene sequence: CDR1 SNHLY, CDR2 FYNNEI. J lost 8 bases, V lost 7 bases, and 5 bases had no gene match. The CDR3 DNA sequence: TGTGCCAGCACCGGGACAGGGTACGGCTACACCTTC. This encodes CASTGTGYGYTF.

CDR3 in amino acids: CASSGKSGSPSGANVLTF. CDR3 in DNA: TGTGCCAGCAGCGGGAAAAGCGGGAGCCCCTCTGGGGCCAACGTCCTGACTTTC. The gene calls are TRBV11-2 and TRBJ2-6, with 8 nucleotides matching TRBD2. The germline CDR1 and CDR2 sequences are SGHAT and FQNNGV. V gave up 5 bases and J gave up 0 bases; unmatched junction bases: 9. This CDR3 contains 18 residues.

This chain links TRBV18 with TRBJ2-7; maybe TRBD2 (5 bases). V was pared by 3 bases and J by 4 bases, with 10 bases between. Germline values: CDR1 KGHSH, CDR2 LQKENI. The CDR3 covers 13 residues. CDR3 loop: CASSPYRTYEQYV. The CDR3 DNA reads TGTGCCAGCTCACCGTACCGGACTTACGAGCAGTACGTC.

Comment on this clone: The same CDR3 arises from other DNA sequences in this sample as well. The rearrangement joins TRBV7-3 to TRBJ2-5, with TRBD1 as a possible D gene (5 bases). Germline V lookup: CDR1 SGHTA, CDR2 FQGTGA. The CDR3 totals 14 residues. V gave up 5 bases and J gave up 1 base, with 11 bases separating them. CDR3 in amino acids: CASSPTGLQETQYF. The CDR3, as DNA: TGTGCCAGCAGCCCAACAGGTCTCCAAGAGACCCAGTACTTC.

Of note for this clone: The germline gene is not matched at one end of the junction; a read error may be the cause. This sequence joins TRBV5-4 and TRBJ2-1, with D perhaps matching TRBD2 (6 bases). Germline assignment: CDR1 SGHNT and CDR2 YYREEE (reference sequence). The CDR3 length is 15 residues. The CDR3 loop is CASSFGAGRYSEQFF. As DNA, the CDR3 is TGTGCCAGCAGCTTTGGTGCGGGGCGGTACAGTGAGCAGTTCTTC.

The gene calls are TRBV13 and TRBJ2-1, with a possible D match to TRBD1 (6 bases). CDR1 is PRHDT and CDR2 is FYEKMQ in the germline V gene (reference sequence). V gave up 4 bases and J gave up 0 bases, with 10 bases separating them. This CDR3 is built from 15 residues. CDR3 bases: TGTGCCAGCAGCTACGACAGGAGCTCCTACAATGAGCAGTTCTTC. As protein: CASSYDRSSYNEQFF.

This clone was recorded a few times. The chain couples TRBV10-3 to TRBJ2-3; 8 bases fit TRBD1. The germline V gene encodes CDR1 ENHRY and CDR2 SYGVKD. The CDR3 sequence is 16 residues long. The J segment lost 4 bases and the V segment lost 5 bases, leaving 11 bases of the junction unmatched. CDR3 region: CAISTQDRASADTQYF. Written as DNA, the CDR3 is TGTGCCATCAGTACCCAGGACAGGGCGAGCGCAGATACGCAGTATTTT.

In this sample, this clone turned up a few times. The rearrangement links TRBV9 to TRBJ2-2; perhaps TRBD2 as D (6 bases). CDR1 and CDR2 (germline): SGDLS, YYNGEE. The CDR3 consists of 16 residues. Trimming took 0 bases from V and 2 from J, leaving 11 bases between them. This CDR3 is CASSVDPGLNTGELFF. The CDR3 bases are TGTGCCAGCAGCGTAGATCCGGGACTTAACACCGGGGAGCTGTTTTTT.

The chain couples TRBV2 to TRBJ2-2; 9 bases match TRBD1. CDR1 and CDR2 from the germline V gene are SNHLY and FYNNEI. Losses at the gene ends were 6 bases for V and 3 bases for J; bases not matched to a gene: 8. This CDR3 has 16 residues. The CDR3 bases are TGTGCCAGCAGACTCCCGGGACAGGGAGACACCGGGGAGCTGTTTTTT. Translation: CASRLPGQGDTGELFF.

The V and J genes are TRBV7-2 and TRBJ2-1; 13 bases are shared with TRBD2. The CDR3 is made up of 15 amino acids. Germline CDR1 and CDR2: SGHTA and FQGNSA. V lost 6 bases to trimming and J lost 8 bases; unmatched junction nucleotides: 7. Here the CDR3 DNA reads TGTGCCAGCAGGGCTCGACTAGCGGGAGGCCATGAGCAGTTCTTC. This translates into CASRARLAGGHEQFF.

The chain carries TRBV5-6 and TRBJ2-1; 7 positions agree with TRBD1. The length of the CDR3 is 15 residues. Germline V gene data show CDR1 as SGHDT and CDR2 as YYEEEE. Trimming removed 4 bases from V and 2 bases from J; junction bases left unmatched: 6. CDR3 sequence reads: CASSARDSAYNEQFF. The CDR3, as DNA: TGTGCCAGCAGCGCCCGGGACAGCGCCTACAATGAGCAGTTCTTC.

This clone has a handful of counts. The chain carries TRBV10-3 and TRBJ1-1; perhaps TRBD1 as D (6 bases). The V and J ends lost 1 base and 4 bases respectively, with 13 bases between them. The CDR3 spans 15 residues. Germline values: CDR1 ENHRY, CDR2 SYGVKD. CDR3 nucleotide sequence: TGTGCCATCAGTGAGTACTTTGGGGGCACCACTGAAGCTTTCTTT. It translates to CAISEYFGGTTEAFF.

There are a few counts of this clone. V and J are TRBV14 and TRBJ1-1, with D possibly matching TRBD1 (5 bases). Deletions cut 5 bases from V and 4 bases from J, with 11 bases between. Germline V gene sequence: CDR1 SGHDN, CDR2 FVKESK. The CDR3 loop spans 13 amino acids. The CDR3: CASSWSQGTEAFF. The DNA of the CDR3 is TGTGCCAGCAGCTGGAGTCAGGGCACTGAAGCTTTCTTT.

The V call is TRBV5-4, the J call TRBJ1-4; D is perhaps TRBD1 (6 bases). CDR1 is SGHNT and CDR2 is YYREEE in the germline V gene (reference sequence). V lost 4 bases and J 5 bases, leaving 12 bases between the germline ends. This CDR3 is 14 amino acids long. The CDR3 is CASSPDSENEKLFF. The CDR3 DNA reads as TGTGCCAGCAGCCCGGACAGCGAGAATGAAAAACTGTTTTTT.